This T cell receptor beta chain stems from a study of T cells after yellow fever vaccination. Notes on the study in general: A weaker secondary response peaked on day 5, the primary on day 15. Abundant bulk-population clonotypes could contaminate the FACS-sorted repertoires.

The 5'RACE template-switching step produced TCR cDNA and added a universal primer site and UMIs. TCRdb re-analysed the 5' RACE reads in MiXCR, keeping a single row per CDR3 protein. Here the sample spans under 550,000 distinct CDR3 sequences, 20% to 25% being singletons. As concerns this clonotype: As yet, its antigen is unknown.

This CDR3 region has 16 residues. V was cut by 1 base and J by 4 bases, with 15 bases left in between. From germline, CDR1 is MGHRA and CDR2 YSYEKL. This receptor was taken from a man aged 18 to 29 who received the YFV17D yellow fever vaccine. The source was PBMCs, collected roughly 20 days after the first yellow fever vaccination. The J gene is TRBJ2-3, the V gene TRBV4-1, with D uncertain. The CDR3 spells CASSQVNLVVADTQYF. The CDR3 coding sequence is TGCGCCAGCAGCCAAGTGAATCTAGTTGTCGCAGATACGCAGTATTTT.